The 23 T cell receptor beta chains below come from one sample, sequenced in a study of cytomegalovirus exposure and HLA in healthy donors. It was with 60 Vbeta and 13 Jbeta primers that the PCR ran. The data were produced by immunoSEQ multiplex PCR, yet TCRdb's version contains in-frame clones alone and is incomplete. The top ten hold under 1.5% of the sample, which has 90,000 to 130,000 clones, 78% seen once. Sequencing used PBMCs. Every receptor here comes from a woman younger than 45 in good health and CMV-seronegative.

This chain links TRBV2 with TRBJ1-3, with D perhaps matching TRBD1 (6 bases). This CDR3 is built from 16 residues. Germline values: CDR1 SNHLY, CDR2 FYNNEI. Between the trimmed V and J ends, which lost 3 bases and 3 bases, there was a span of 15 bases. The CDR3 nucleotides are TGTGCCAGCAGTGAGGGGGGGGGCGCGTATGGAAACACCATATATTTT. Translation: CASSEGGGAYGNTIYF.

This clone was recorded once. This chain links TRBV19 with TRBJ1-2, with TRBD1 identical over 11 bases. This CDR3 contains 13 residues. V shed 7 bases, J shed 8 bases, and the junction held 6 bases outside the gene matches. Germline loops: CDR1 LNHDA, CDR2 SQIVND (reference sequence). CDR3 region: CASTGQGAHGYTF. Written as DNA, the CDR3 is TGTGCCAGTACCGGACAGGGGGCGCACGGCTACACCTTC.

This clone was detected a few times. The V call is TRBV7-9, the J call TRBJ2-7; the match to TRBD1 covers 7 bases. Germline assignment: CDR1 SEHNR and CDR2 FQNEAQ (reference sequence). V shed 5 bases and J 1 base; nucleotides not matched to a gene: 8. The CDR3 runs 15 residues. CDR3 DNA sequence: TGTGCCAGCAGCCTTGCCGGGACAGCGTCCTACGAGCAGTACTTC. Translation gives CASSLAGTASYEQYF. Full variable domain (rest looked up from reference TRBV7-9 and TRBJ2-7): DTGVSQNPRHKITKRGQNVTFRCDPISEHNRLYWYRQTLGQGPEFLTYFQNEAQLEKSRLLSDRFSAERPKGSFSTLEIQRTEQGDSAMYLCASSLAGTASYEQYFGPGTRLTVT.

The rearrangement links TRBV30 to TRBJ2-7, with D hard to call. CDR3 length: 12 residues. Germline V lookup: CDR1 GTSNPN, CDR2 SVGIG (reference sequence). Trimming stripped 3 bases from V and 5 bases from J, with 11 bases between. CDR3 coding DNA: TGTGCCTGGAGGGGCCCGTGGGACGAGCAGTACTTC. Its translation: CAWRGPWDEQYF.

The gene calls are TRBV28 and TRBJ1-5; the D is unclear. Germline CDR1 MDHEN, CDR2 SYDVKM. V was pared by 5 bases and J by 2 bases, with 16 bases between. This CDR3 has 16 amino acids. The CDR3 DNA is TGTGCCAGCAGTAGCCCCAGGCAGTTAGGCAATCAGCCCCAGCATTTT. Residues: CASSSPRQLGNQPQHF.

The chain recombines TRBV4-3 with TRBJ1-5; D unresolved. The CDR3 length is 14 residues. The V end was cut by 2 bases, the J end by 0 bases, with 5 bases between. Germline V gene sequence: CDR1 LGHNA, CDR2 YSLEER. This CDR3 reads CASSQLFSNQPQHF. CDR3 DNA: TGCGCCAGCAGCCAACTTTTTAGCAATCAGCCCCAGCATTTT.

The chain joins TRBV28 to TRBJ1-5; the D is unclear. The CDR3 has 13 amino acids. Germline CDR1 and CDR2: MDHEN and SYDVKM. Between the trimmed V and J ends, which lost 7 bases and 4 bases, there was a span of 11 bases. CDR3 in amino acids: CASTGSENQPQHF. CDR3 sequence (DNA): TGTGCCAGCACGGGGTCGGAAAATCAGCCCCAGCATTTT.

The rearrangement links TRBV30 to TRBJ1-4; D remains unclear. Germline V gene sequence: CDR1 GTSNPN, CDR2 SVGIG (reference sequence). This CDR3 is 14 amino acids long. The V and J ends lost 0 bases and 4 bases respectively, with 9 bases between them. CDR3 protein: CAWSVTRSNEKLFF. In nucleotides, the CDR3 is TGTGCCTGGAGTGTCACGAGGAGTAATGAAAAACTGTTTTTT. Filled out from reference TRBV30 and TRBJ1-4, the complete variable domain reads SQTIHQWPATLVQPVGSPLSLECTVEGTSNPNLYWYRQAAGRGLQLLFYSVGIGQISSEVPQNLSASRPQDRQFILSSKKLLLSDSGFYLCAWSVTRSNEKLFFGSGTQLSVL.

The chain recombines TRBV28 with TRBJ1-2, with 8 bases that match TRBD1. Germline trimming cut 11 bases from V and 8 bases from J; bases unmatched to any gene: 13. The germline CDR1 and CDR2 sequences are MDHEN and SYDVKM. The length of the CDR3 is 13 residues. The CDR3 coding sequence is TGTGCCTCTCGGACAGGGTCTTTAGGGGGCTACACCTTC. Amino acids: CASRTGSLGGYTF.

The chain has TRBV29-1 and TRBJ2-1, with TRBD1 matching over 9 bases. The CDR3 sequence is 14 residues long. Germline V lookup: CDR1 SQVTM, CDR2 ANQGSEA. Trimming removed 6 bases from V and 2 bases from J; junction bases left unmatched: 5. CDR3 nucleotide sequence: TGCAGCGTAGAGGGACAGGGCCCCTACAATGAGCAGTTCTTC. Translation: CSVEGQGPYNEQFF.

The chain is built from TRBV9 and TRBJ2-1, with TRBD1 matching over 7 bases. The CDR3 contains 16 residues. Per germline, CDR1 SGDLS and CDR2 YYNGEE. Trimming cost V 0 bases and J 3 bases; bases outside gene matches: 6. In DNA, the CDR3 is TGTGCCAGCAGCGTAGGTCACGGGACAGTCTACAATGAGCAGTTCTTC. It yields the protein CASSVGHGTVYNEQFF.

V and J are TRBV7-2 and TRBJ1-5, with D possibly TRBD1 on 5 matching bases. With 4 bases removed from V and 5 bases from J, the gap between germline ends came to 12 bases. Per the germline V gene, CDR1 is SGHTA and CDR2 is FQGNSA. The CDR3 contains 14 residues. The CDR3 sequence: CASSSTATYQPQHF. The CDR3 DNA reads as TGTGCCAGCAGCTCGACAGCCACCTATCAGCCCCAGCATTTT.

This chain uses TRBV30 with TRBJ1-1; possible D gene TRBD1, 6 bases. Germline loops: CDR1 GTSNPN, CDR2 SVGIG (reference sequence). CDR3 length: 13 residues. V gave up 5 bases and J gave up 5 bases, with 15 bases separating them. The chain's CDR3 is CAWDLQGGTEAFF. The CDR3 nucleotides are TGTGCCTGGGACCTACAGGGTGGGACTGAAGCTTTCTTT.

This clone was observed a handful of times. The J gene is TRBJ2-7, the V gene TRBV19, with D possibly TRBD1 on 5 matching bases. CDR3 length: 14 amino acids. The germline V and J ends were trimmed by 7 bases and 6 bases, with 19 bases remaining between them. Germline CDR1 is LNHDA and CDR2 is SQIVND (reference sequence). The CDR3, as DNA: TGTGCCAGTAAAGAGTATGGGGCTGCTGGCGAGCAGTACTTC. Protein: CASKEYGAAGEQYF.

The rearrangement uses TRBV30 and TRBJ2-3; D is perhaps TRBD1 (5 bases). This CDR3 comprises 13 residues. Trimming cost V 4 bases and J 3 bases, with 11 bases left between them. CDR1 and CDR2 from the germline V gene are GTSNPN and SVGIG (reference sequence). CDR3 nucleotide sequence: TGTGCCTGGACACGGACACAAACAGATACGCAGTATTTT. It specifies CAWTRTQTDTQYF.

The CDR3 loop is CASSQDYSYGYTF. CDR3 nucleotide sequence: TGTGCCAGCAGCCAAGATTATAGCTATGGCTACACCTTC. V and J are TRBV14 and TRBJ1-2; D gene uncertain. V was clipped by 0 bases and J by 4 bases, with 6 bases between them. The germline V gene has CDR1 SGHDN and CDR2 FVKESK. The CDR3 extends over 13 amino acids.

V and J are TRBV27 and TRBJ2-3; D call uncertain. Trimming stripped 6 bases from V and 2 bases from J, with 9 bases between. Germline V lookup: CDR1 MNHEY, CDR2 SMNVEV (reference sequence). CDR3 length equals 13 residues. The CDR3 spells CASRPRVTDTQYF. CDR3 nucleotides: TGTGCCAGCAGACCTCGGGTCACAGATACGCAGTATTTT.

The V call is TRBV11-1, the J call TRBJ2-7; D possibly corresponds to TRBD1 (6 bases). This CDR3 comprises 12 residues. V was clipped by 5 bases and J by 2 bases, with 7 bases between them. From germline, CDR1 is SGHAT and CDR2 FQDESV (reference sequence). DNA for the CDR3: TGTGCCAGCAGCGGACAGACCTACGAGCAGTACTTC. As protein: CASSGQTYEQYF.

The chain joins TRBV2 to TRBJ2-1; D might be TRBD2 (7 bases). CDR3 length: 13 residues. Germline V gives CDR1 SNHLY, CDR2 FYNNEI. V lost 6 bases to trimming and J lost 9 bases, with 15 bases between them. The CDR3 DNA follows: TGTGCCAGCAGCGGCGGGGGCTGGAGTGAGCAGTTCTTC. This encodes CASSGGGWSEQFF. Complete variable domain (other parts from reference TRBV2 and TRBJ2-1): EPEVTQTPSHQVTQMGQEVILRCVPISNHLYFYWYRQILGQKVEFLVSFYNNEISEKSEIFDDQFSVERPDGSNFTLKIRSTKLEDSAMYFCASSGGGWSEQFFGPGTRLTVL.

V usage is TRBV5-4 and J usage is TRBJ2-3, with 8 bases that match TRBD2. V dropped 0 bases and J dropped 3; count of bases not matched to a gene: 3. Germline CDR1 SGHNT, CDR2 YYREEE (reference sequence). This CDR3 spans 15 amino acids. DNA for the CDR3: TGTGCCAGCAGCTTGGTGGGCGGGGGGACAGATACGCAGTATTTT. It translates to CASSLVGGGTDTQYF.

The J gene is TRBJ1-2, the V gene TRBV5-1, with D unclear. In germline, CDR1 is SGHRS, CDR2 YFSETQ. Trimming stripped 0 bases from V and 7 bases from J, with 10 bases between. The CDR3 consists of 13 residues. The CDR3 sequence: CASSLDRFGGYTF. As DNA, the CDR3 is TGCGCCAGCAGCTTGGACCGGTTTGGTGGCTACACCTTC.

The rearrangement links TRBV7-2 to TRBJ2-1, with D perhaps TRBD2 (6 bases). CDR3 length: 16 amino acids. Germline assignment: CDR1 SGHTA and CDR2 FQGNSA. The V and J ends lost 1 base and 1 base respectively, with 11 bases between them. The CDR3 protein is CASSLGRGGSYNEQFF. In DNA, the CDR3 is TGTGCCAGCAGCTTAGGGAGGGGCGGGTCCTACAATGAGCAGTTCTTC.

The V gene is TRBV6-1, the J gene TRBJ1-6; TRBD1 agrees at 8 bases. CDR1 and CDR2 from the germline V gene are MNHNS and SASEGT. This CDR3 spans 15 amino acids. Trimming removed 6 bases from V and 9 bases from J; junction bases left unmatched: 10. For the CDR3, the DNA is TGTGCCAGCAGCAGCGCCGACAGGGGTACTTCACCCCTCCACTTT. Amino acids: CASSSADRGTSPLHF.